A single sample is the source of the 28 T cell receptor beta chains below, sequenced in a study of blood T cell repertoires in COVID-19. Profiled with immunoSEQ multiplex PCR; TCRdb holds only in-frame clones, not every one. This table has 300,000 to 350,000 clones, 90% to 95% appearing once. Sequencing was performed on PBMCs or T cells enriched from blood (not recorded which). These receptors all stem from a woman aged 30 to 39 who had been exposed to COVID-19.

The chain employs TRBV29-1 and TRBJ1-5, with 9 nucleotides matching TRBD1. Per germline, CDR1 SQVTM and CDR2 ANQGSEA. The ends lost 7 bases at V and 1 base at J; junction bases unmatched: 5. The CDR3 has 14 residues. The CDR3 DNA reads TGCAGCGCCCTCGGACAGGGGAGCAATCAGCCCCAGCATTTT. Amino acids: CSALGQGSNQPQHF.

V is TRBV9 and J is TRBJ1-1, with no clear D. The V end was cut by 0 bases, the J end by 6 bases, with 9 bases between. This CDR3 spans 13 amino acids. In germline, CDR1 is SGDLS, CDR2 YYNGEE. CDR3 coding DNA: TGTGCCAGCAGCGTAGGTCCGGTCCCTGAAGCTTTCTTT. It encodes CASSVGPVPEAFF.

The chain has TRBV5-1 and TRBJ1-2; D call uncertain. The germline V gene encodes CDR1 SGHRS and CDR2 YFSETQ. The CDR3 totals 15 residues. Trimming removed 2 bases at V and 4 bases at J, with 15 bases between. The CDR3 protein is CASSFESVSGYGYTF. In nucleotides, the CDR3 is TGCGCCAGCAGCTTCGAATCGGTCTCTGGCTATGGCTACACCTTC.

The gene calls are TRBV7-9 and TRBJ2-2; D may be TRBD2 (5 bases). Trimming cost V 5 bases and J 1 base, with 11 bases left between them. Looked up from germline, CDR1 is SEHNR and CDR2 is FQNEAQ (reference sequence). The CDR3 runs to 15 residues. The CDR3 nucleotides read TGTGCCAGCAGCCTGGGAGAGGGGAACACCGGGGAGCTGTTTTTT. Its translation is CASSLGEGNTGELFF.

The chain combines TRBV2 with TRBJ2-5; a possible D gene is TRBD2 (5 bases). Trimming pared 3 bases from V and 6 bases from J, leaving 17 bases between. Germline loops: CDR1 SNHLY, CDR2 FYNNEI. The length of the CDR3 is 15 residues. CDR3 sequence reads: CASSDRTAASQTQYF. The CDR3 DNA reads TGTGCCAGCAGTGATCGGACTGCCGCCTCACAGACCCAGTACTTC.

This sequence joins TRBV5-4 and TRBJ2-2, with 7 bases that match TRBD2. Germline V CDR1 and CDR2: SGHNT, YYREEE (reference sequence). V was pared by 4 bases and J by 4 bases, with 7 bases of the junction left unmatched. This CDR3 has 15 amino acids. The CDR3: CASSRGGSGTGELFF. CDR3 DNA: TGTGCCAGCAGCCGGGGAGGGTCCGGCACCGGGGAGCTGTTTTTT.

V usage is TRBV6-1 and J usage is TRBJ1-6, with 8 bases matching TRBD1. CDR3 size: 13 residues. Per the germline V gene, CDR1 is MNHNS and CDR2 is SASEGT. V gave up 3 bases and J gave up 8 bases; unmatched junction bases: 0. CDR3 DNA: TGTGCCAGCAGTGACAGGGGGCATTCACCCCTCCACTTT. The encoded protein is CASSDRGHSPLHF.

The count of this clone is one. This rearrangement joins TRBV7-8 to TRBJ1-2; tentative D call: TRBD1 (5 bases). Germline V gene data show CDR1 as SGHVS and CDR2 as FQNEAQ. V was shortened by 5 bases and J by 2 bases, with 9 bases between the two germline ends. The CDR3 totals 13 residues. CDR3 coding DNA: TGTGCCAGCAGCCCGACAGTAAACTATGGCTACACCTTC. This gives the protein CASSPTVNYGYTF.

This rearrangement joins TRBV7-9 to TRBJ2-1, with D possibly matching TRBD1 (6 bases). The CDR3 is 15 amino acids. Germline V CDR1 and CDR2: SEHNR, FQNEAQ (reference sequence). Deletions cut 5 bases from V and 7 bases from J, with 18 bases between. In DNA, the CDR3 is TGTGCCAGCAGCAGACTGTTACAGGGTCAGAATGAGCAGTTCTTC. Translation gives CASSRLLQGQNEQFF.

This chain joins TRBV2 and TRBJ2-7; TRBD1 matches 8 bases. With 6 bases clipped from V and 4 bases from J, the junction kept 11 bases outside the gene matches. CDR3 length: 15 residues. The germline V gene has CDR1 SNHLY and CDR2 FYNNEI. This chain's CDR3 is CASRGSRDRTYEQYF. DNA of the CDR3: TGTGCCAGCAGGGGAAGCCGGGACAGGACATACGAGCAGTACTTC.

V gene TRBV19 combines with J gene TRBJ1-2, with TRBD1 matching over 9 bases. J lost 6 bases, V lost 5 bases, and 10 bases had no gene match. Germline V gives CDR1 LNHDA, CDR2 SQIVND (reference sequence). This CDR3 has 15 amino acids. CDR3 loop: CASSWTGEPGDGYTF. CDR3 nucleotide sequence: TGTGCCAGTAGTTGGACAGGGGAACCAGGGGATGGCTACACCTTC.

The CDR3: CASSQLSRADTQYF. The CDR3 DNA sequence: TGTGCCAGCAGCCAACTTTCGCGTGCAGATACGCAGTATTTT. The chain recombines TRBV3-1 (or the pseudogene TRBV3-2) with TRBJ2-3; D uncertain. The V gene lost 2 bases and the J gene lost 4 bases, with 10 bases spanning the gap. Germline CDR1 is LGHDT and CDR2 is YNNKEL (reference sequence). The CDR3 extends over 14 amino acids.

DNA of the CDR3: TGTGCCAGCAGTTACGATGGACAGGGGATTTATGGCTACACCTTC. Its translation is CASSYDGQGIYGYTF. The chain recombines TRBV6-5 with TRBJ1-2, with 9 bases lining up with TRBD1. The CDR3 loop spans 15 amino acids. The V gene end was trimmed by 2 bases and the J gene end by 5 bases; junction bases not matched to a gene: 6. The germline CDR1 and CDR2 sequences are MNHEY and SVGAGI.

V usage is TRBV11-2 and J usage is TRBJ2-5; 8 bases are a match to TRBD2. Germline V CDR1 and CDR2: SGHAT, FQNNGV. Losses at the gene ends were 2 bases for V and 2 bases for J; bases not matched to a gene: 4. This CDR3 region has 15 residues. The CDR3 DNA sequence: TGTGCCAGCAGCTTATGGGCGGGGGGACAAGAGACCCAGTACTTC. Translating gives CASSLWAGGQETQYF. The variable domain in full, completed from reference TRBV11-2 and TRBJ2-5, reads EAGVAQSPRYKIIEKRQSVAFWCNPISGHATLYWYQQILGQGPKLLIQFQNNGVVDDSQLPKDRFSAERLKGVDSTLKIQPAKLEDSAVYLCASSLWAGGQETQYFGPGTRLLVL.

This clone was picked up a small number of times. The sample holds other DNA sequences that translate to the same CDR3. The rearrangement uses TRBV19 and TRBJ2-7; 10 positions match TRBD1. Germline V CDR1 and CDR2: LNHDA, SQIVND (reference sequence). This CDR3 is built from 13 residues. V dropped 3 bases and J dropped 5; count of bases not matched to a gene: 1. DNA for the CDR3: TGTGCCAGTAGTATGACAGGGGGCGACGAGCAGTACTTC. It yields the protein CASSMTGGDEQYF.

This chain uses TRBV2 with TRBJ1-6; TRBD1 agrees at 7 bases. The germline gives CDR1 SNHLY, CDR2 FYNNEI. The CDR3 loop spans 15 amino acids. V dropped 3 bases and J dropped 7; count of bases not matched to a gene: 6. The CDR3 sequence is CASSDEGAWNSPLHF. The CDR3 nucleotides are TGTGCCAGCAGTGACGAGGGGGCATGGAATTCACCCCTCCACTTT.

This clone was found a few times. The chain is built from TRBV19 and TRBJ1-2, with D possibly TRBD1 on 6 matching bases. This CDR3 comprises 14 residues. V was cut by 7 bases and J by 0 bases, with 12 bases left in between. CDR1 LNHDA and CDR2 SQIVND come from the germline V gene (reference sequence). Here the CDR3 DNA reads TGTGCCAGTACAGGGGCCCGACCTAACTATGGCTACACCTTC. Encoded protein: CASTGARPNYGYTF.

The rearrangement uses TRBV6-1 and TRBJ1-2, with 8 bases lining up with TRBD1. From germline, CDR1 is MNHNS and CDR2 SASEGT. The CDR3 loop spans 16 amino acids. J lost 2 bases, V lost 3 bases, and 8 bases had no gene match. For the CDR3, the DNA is TGTGCCAGCAGTGACCTCTGGGCAGGGGGCAACTATGGCTACACCTTC. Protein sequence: CASSDLWAGGNYGYTF.

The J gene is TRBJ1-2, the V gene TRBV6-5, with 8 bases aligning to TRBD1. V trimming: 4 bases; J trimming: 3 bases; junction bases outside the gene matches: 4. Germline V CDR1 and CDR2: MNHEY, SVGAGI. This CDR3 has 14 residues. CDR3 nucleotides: TGTGCCAGCAGTTCGACAGGGGCCGACTATGGCTACACCTTC. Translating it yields CASSSTGADYGYTF.

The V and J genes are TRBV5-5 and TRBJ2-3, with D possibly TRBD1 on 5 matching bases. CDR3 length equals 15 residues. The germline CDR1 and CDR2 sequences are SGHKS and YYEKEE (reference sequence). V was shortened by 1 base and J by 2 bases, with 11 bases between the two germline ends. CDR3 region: CASSLTGHLTDTQYF. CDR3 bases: TGTGCCAGCAGCTTGACAGGCCACCTCACAGATACGCAGTATTTT.

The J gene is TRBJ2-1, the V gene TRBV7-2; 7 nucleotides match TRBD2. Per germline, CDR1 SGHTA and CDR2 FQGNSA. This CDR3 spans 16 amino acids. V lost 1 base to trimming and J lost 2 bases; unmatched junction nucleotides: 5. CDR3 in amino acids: CASSLGGGRTYNEQFF. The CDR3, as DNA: TGTGCCAGCAGCTTAGGGGGGGGGAGAACCTACAATGAGCAGTTCTTC. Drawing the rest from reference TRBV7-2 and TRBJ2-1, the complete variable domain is GAGVSQSPSNKVTEKGKDVELRCDPISGHTALYWYRQSLGQGLEFLIYFQGNSAPDKSGLPSDRFSAERTGGSVSTLTIQRTQQEDSAVYLCASSLGGGRTYNEQFFGPGTRLTVL.

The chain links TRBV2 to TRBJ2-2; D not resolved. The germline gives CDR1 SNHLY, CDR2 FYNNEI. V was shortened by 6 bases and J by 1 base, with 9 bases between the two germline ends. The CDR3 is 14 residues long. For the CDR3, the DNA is TGTGCCAGCAGGGCCACACGGAACACCGGGGAGCTGTTTTTT. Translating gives CASRATRNTGELFF.

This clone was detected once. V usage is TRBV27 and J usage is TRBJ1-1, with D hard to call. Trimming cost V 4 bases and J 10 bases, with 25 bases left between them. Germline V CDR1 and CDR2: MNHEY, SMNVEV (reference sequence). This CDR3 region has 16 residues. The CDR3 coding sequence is TGTGCCAGCAGTTCCCTTACCCGCTTAAGAGGGAAGGGAGCTTTCTTT. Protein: CASSSLTRLRGKGAFF.

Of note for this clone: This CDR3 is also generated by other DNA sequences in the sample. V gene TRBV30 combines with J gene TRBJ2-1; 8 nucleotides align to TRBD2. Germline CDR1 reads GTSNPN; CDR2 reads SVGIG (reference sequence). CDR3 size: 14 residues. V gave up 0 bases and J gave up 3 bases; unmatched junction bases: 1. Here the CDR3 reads CAWSVGTSYNEQFF. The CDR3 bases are TGTGCCTGGAGTGTAGGGACTAGCTACAATGAGCAGTTCTTC.

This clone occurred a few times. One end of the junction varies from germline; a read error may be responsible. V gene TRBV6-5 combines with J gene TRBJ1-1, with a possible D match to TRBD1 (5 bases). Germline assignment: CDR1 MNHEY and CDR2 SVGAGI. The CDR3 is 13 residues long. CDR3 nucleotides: TGTGCCAGCAGTCACGACAGTTCTCTTTCGTCGGTCTTT. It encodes CASSHDSSLSSVF.

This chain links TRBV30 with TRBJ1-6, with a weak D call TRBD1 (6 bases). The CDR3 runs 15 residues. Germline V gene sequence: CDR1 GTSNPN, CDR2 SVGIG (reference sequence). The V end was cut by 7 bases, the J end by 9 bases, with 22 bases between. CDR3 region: CAYMPGRGWSSPLHF. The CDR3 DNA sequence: TGTGCCTATATGCCAGGCAGGGGCTGGTCTTCACCCCTCCACTTT.

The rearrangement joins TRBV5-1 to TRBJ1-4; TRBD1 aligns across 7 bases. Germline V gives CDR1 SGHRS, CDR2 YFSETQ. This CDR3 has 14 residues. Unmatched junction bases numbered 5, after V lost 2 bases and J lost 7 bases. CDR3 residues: CASSFAGGSEKLFF. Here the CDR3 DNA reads TGCGCCAGCAGCTTTGCAGGGGGAAGTGAAAAACTGTTTTTT.

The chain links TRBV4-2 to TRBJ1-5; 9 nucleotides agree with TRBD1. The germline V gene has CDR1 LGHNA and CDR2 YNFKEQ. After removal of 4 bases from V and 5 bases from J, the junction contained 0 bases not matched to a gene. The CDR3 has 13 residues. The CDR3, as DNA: TGTGCCAGCAGCCGGGACAGGGATCAGCCCCAGCATTTT. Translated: CASSRDRDQPQHF.